Described below is a single T cell receptor (beta chain) sequence and its context. The sample originates from a study of Tregs in tolerant kidney transplant recipients. Assay used: immunoSEQ multiplex PCR; TCRdb lists only in-frame clones, some missing. The repertoire consists of fewer than 20,000 clones, with 65% to 90% occurring once and the leading ten covering 2.5%. What was sequenced was Tregs from blood. The receptor comes from a human donor in good health.

In DNA form, the CDR3 reads TGTGCCAGCAGCGTAGCTCACACCTCAAACATTCAGTACTTC. Its protein product is CASSVAHTSNIQYF. The chain couples TRBV9 to TRBJ2-4; D gene unclear. The CDR3 loop spans 14 amino acids. Trimming pared 0 bases from V and 6 bases from J, leaving 10 bases between. The germline CDR1 and CDR2 sequences are SGDLS and YYNGEE. Looking up the rest from reference TRBV9 and TRBJ2-4 gives the full variable domain: DSGVTQTPKHLITATGQRVTLRCSPRSGDLSVYWYQQSLDQGLQFLIQYYNGEERAKGNILERFSAQQFPDLHSELNLSSLELGDSALYFCASSVAHTSNIQYFGAGTRLSVL.